The sequence of this T cell receptor beta chain was determined in a study of graft-versus-host responses after intestinal transplantation. Clones were read by immunoSEQ multiplex PCR, and TCRdb kept only the in-frame ones, dropping some. This table has about 120,000 clones, over 80% appearing once. Comment on this clone: Its specificity is not known.

Trimming took off 4 bases at V and 3 bases at J, with 11 bases between the two ends. Germline CDR1 SGHRS, CDR2 YFSETQ. This CDR3 contains 13 residues. The clonotype comes from a human donor who received an intestinal transplant. The V call is TRBV5-1, the J call TRBJ2-7, with unresolved D. The sequencing used unstimulated CD4+ T cells sorted from spleen or lymph node cells, collected before intestinal transplant. The CDR3 here is CASSPLTGYEQYF. As DNA, the CDR3 is TGCGCCAGCAGCCCGTTAACTGGCTACGAGCAGTACTTC.